The sequence of this TCR beta chain was determined in a study of blood T cell repertoires in COVID-19. The table lists this clone with a few counts. The V and J ends lost 0 bases and 7 bases respectively, with 15 bases between them. The CDR3 runs 15 residues. CDR1 SNHLY and CDR2 FYNNEI come from the germline V gene. Repertoires were generated with immunoSEQ multiplex PCR, while TCRdb's copy carries only in-frame clones and drops some. Of tens of thousands of clones listed, around four fifths are singletons. Sequenced input: peripheral blood. This rearrangement joins TRBV2 to TRBJ1-2; maybe TRBD1 (6 bases). The sequence came from a human donor in a cohort sampled during active COVID-19. CDR3 sequence (DNA): TGTGCCAGCAGTGAAGCCGGGGCAGGGGTCGGTGGCTACACCTTC. It specifies CASSEAGAGVGGYTF.